These 26 T cell receptor beta chains share one sample of origin, sequenced in a study of breast tumors, draining lymph nodes, adjacent tissues. TCRdb reprocessed the multiplex PCR reads with MiXCR, giving one entry per CDR3 protein. The sample contains over 250,000 distinct CDR3 sequences, 30% to 35% of which appear only once. Breast cancer patients provided tissue from their axillary draining lymph nodes. The sequencing input was axillary lymph node tissue. The source is a female donor with breast cancer. Some clones in this sample may be carry-over from other donors' samples.

This clonotype has ten or more counts. The chain recombines TRBV20-1 with TRBJ2-7, with D tentatively TRBD1 or TRBD2 (6 bases each). The CDR3 extends over 14 amino acids. The ends were cut back, 6 bases at V and 4 bases at J, with 19 bases in the middle. The V gene's germline CDR1 is DFQATT and CDR2 SNEGSKA (reference sequence). The DNA of the CDR3 is TGCAGTGCACGAGAAGGGGGGCTTCGGTACGAGCAGTACTTC. This gives the protein CSAREGGLRYEQYF.

A remark on this clonotype: A much larger clone lies one base from this, so it may be a read error. The genes are TRBV6-5 and TRBJ2-7, with D maybe TRBD2 (5 bases). The CDR3 spans 12 residues. Germline V CDR1 and CDR2: MNHEY, SVGAGI. This CDR3 reads CASSYEGSERYF. The CDR3 DNA reads as TGTGCCAGCAGTTACGAGGGTAGCGAGCGGTACTTC.

This clonotype appeared many times. The chain recombines TRBV24-1 with TRBJ1-2; D not resolved. The CDR3 length is 12 residues. Germline loops: CDR1 KGHDR, CDR2 SFDVKD. V was cut by 2 bases and J by 8 bases, with 8 bases left in between. CDR3 nucleotides: TGTGCCACCAGTGATTCCGGCCTAGGCTACACCTTC. Its translation: CATSDSGLGYTF.

This clonotype was counted at least ten times. V and J are TRBV4-1 and TRBJ2-1; 8 positions agree with TRBD1. Germline V lookup: CDR1 MGHRA, CDR2 YSYEKL. Trimming took 1 base from V and 4 from J; bases not matched to a gene: 6. This CDR3 contains 16 residues. The DNA for the CDR3 is TGCGCCAGCAGCCAAGGGAGCAGGGGGCTTTACAATGAGCAGTTCTTC. Its protein is CASSQGSRGLYNEQFF.

The table lists this clonotype with many counts. The J gene is TRBJ2-5, the V gene TRBV20-1; 11 bases align to TRBD2. Germline CDR1 DFQATT, CDR2 SNEGSKA (reference sequence). CDR3 size: 16 residues. The junction had 8 bases not matched to a gene; V was cut back by 0 bases and J by 5 bases. The CDR3: CSARDSLAGGWETQYF. In nucleotides, the CDR3 is TGCAGTGCTAGAGATTCGTTAGCGGGAGGGTGGGAGACCCAGTACTTC.

Concerning this clonotype: The CDR3 does not close with the conserved phenylalanine or tryptophan, likely indicating a read error. The chain uses TRBV11-2 and TRBJ2-7; 9 bases agree with TRBD2. The germline V gene has CDR1 SGHAT and CDR2 FQNNGV. This CDR3 is 17 amino acids long. The J segment lost 0 bases and the V segment lost 4 bases, leaving 10 bases of the junction unmatched. The chain's CDR3 is CASSSGTSFFSSYEQYL. The CDR3 DNA reads TGTGCCAGCAGCTCCGGGACTAGCTTTTTCTCCTCCTACGAGCAGTACCTC.

The table lists this clonotype with many counts. Written as DNA, the CDR3 is TGTGCCAGCAGTGACTCGAGCGACAACAATGAGCAGTTCTTC. Translation: CASSDSSDNNEQFF. The chain couples TRBV6-4 to TRBJ2-1; no clear D. V was shortened by 0 bases and J by 5 bases, with 8 bases between the two germline ends. Germline V gene data show CDR1 as MRHNA and CDR2 as SNTAGT. This CDR3 region has 14 residues.

The chain joins TRBV5-1 to TRBJ2-2; 8 bases are shared with TRBD1. Germline CDR1 and CDR2: SGHRS and YFSETQ. Germline trimming cut 0 bases from V and 4 bases from J; bases unmatched to any gene: 8. This CDR3 is 17 amino acids long. CDR3 DNA: TGCGCCAGCAGCTTGGGTTTTGGGACAGGACGCACCGGGGAGCTGTTTTTT. Protein: CASSLGFGTGRTGELFF.

This clonotype was recorded a few times. Since a much larger clone is just one base distant, this may be a read error. This chain joins TRBV11-1 and TRBJ2-7; maybe TRBD1 (6 bases). Germline values: CDR1 SGHAT, CDR2 FQDESV (reference sequence). The CDR3 length is 13 residues. Trimming stripped 5 bases from V and 6 bases from J, with 14 bases between. CDR3 DNA sequence: TGTGCCAGCAGCCCGCGGACAGCCTCCGAGCAGTACTTC. The encoded protein is CASSPRTASEQYF.

This clonotype came up once. Possible read error: a much larger clone is one base away. The V gene is TRBV20-1, the J gene TRBJ2-2, with 8 bases fitting TRBD2. The CDR3 has 13 residues. The germline V gene has CDR1 DFQATT and CDR2 SNEGSKA (reference sequence). CDR3 residues: CSASGRAPGKLFF. CDR3 nucleotides: TGCAGTGCTAGCGGGAGGGCCCCCGGGAAGCTGTTTTTT.

Of note for this clonotype: One end of the junction varies from germline; a read error may be responsible. The V gene is TRBV20-1, the J gene TRBJ2-1, with 9 bases fitting TRBD1. The CDR3 has 14 amino acids. In germline, CDR1 is DFQATT, CDR2 SNEGSKA (reference sequence). The CDR3 sequence: CSAKGGQGYTEQFF. CDR3 DNA: TGCAGCGCGAAAGGGGGACAGGGTTACACTGAGCAGTTCTTC.

This clonotype was picked up many times. The chain couples TRBV12-3 or TRBV12-4 to TRBJ1-5; a weak D match, TRBD1 (5 bases). This CDR3 comprises 14 residues. Trimming took 5 bases from V and 6 from J, leaving 14 bases between them. This chain's CDR3 is CASSPRVQGQPQHF. Written as DNA, the CDR3 is TGTGCCAGCAGTCCCAGGGTGCAGGGTCAGCCCCAGCATTTT.

Details on this clonotype: The conserved phenylalanine or tryptophan normally closing the CDR3 is absent here, so this likely arose from a read error. It is unclear where the CDR3 begins or ends on the DNA, so no DNA is shown, and the CDR3 is as TCRdb lists it. This chain connects TRBV5-6 to TRBJ2-5; the table's D call of TRBD1 was not tested on the DNA. The CDR3 length equals 10 residues, ends included. In germline, CDR1 is SGHDT, CDR2 YYEEEE. The CDR3 loop is CASSSGTGVV.

This clonotype was counted at least ten times. The chain couples TRBV6-5 to TRBJ1-2, with D possibly being TRBD1 (6 bases). CDR1 and CDR2 from the germline V gene are MNHEY and SVGAGI. Trimming removed 2 bases from V and 6 bases from J, with 10 bases in between. This CDR3 comprises 13 residues. CDR3 bases: TGTGCCAGCAGTTACAACACAGGGCATGGCTACACCTTC. It translates to CASSYNTGHGYTF.

The chain carries TRBV5-1 and TRBJ2-1, with D possibly TRBD2 on 7 matching bases. Germline V CDR1 and CDR2: SGHRS, YFSETQ. This CDR3 comprises 14 residues. V was shortened by 2 bases and J by 5 bases, with 11 bases between the two germline ends. In DNA form, the CDR3 reads TGCGCCAGCAGCTTAGTAGGGGGGGACAATGAGCAGTTCTTC. Amino acids: CASSLVGGDNEQFF.

For this clonotype: Since a much larger clone is just one base distant, this may be a read error. The chain employs TRBV14 and TRBJ1-2; D is ambiguous. Trimming cost V 2 bases and J 4 bases, with 11 bases left between them. This CDR3 spans 14 amino acids. The germline V gene has CDR1 SGHDN and CDR2 FVKESK. CDR3 DNA: TGTGCCAGCAGCCAACAAGCTTTGCGCTATGGCTACACCTTC. It encodes CASSQQALRYGYTF.

At least ten counts were recorded for this clonotype. The rearrangement links TRBV4-2 to TRBJ2-7, with D maybe TRBD2 (5 bases). Trimming cost V 0 bases and J 3 bases, with 18 bases left between them. CDR3 length: 17 residues. CDR1 LGHNA and CDR2 YNFKEQ come from the germline V gene. CDR3 sequence: CASSQELSAGVRYEQYF. As DNA, the CDR3 is TGTGCCAGCAGCCAAGAACTCTCAGCCGGGGTACGCTACGAGCAGTACTTC.

This clonotype was observed at least ten times. The rearrangement joins TRBV4-1 to TRBJ2-7; 7 bases agree with TRBD2. Germline V lookup: CDR1 MGHRA, CDR2 YSYEKL. The CDR3 is made up of 15 amino acids. J was trimmed by 5 bases and V by 2 bases; bases with no gene match: 9. DNA of the CDR3: TGCGCCAGCAGCCAAAATTCCGGCGGGAGCGACGAGCAGTACTTC. Translated, it gives CASSQNSGGSDEQYF.

About this clonotype itself: It may be a read error: a sequence one base away is much more abundant. J is TRBJ2-1 and V is TRBV20-1; 7 bases fit TRBD2. The CDR3 sequence is 13 residues long. After removal of 4 bases from V and 10 bases from J, the junction contained 10 bases not matched to a gene. Germline assignment: CDR1 DFQATT and CDR2 SNEGSKA (reference sequence). The CDR3, as DNA: TGCAGTGCTACTGGACTAGGTCTTAGGGAGCAGTTCTTC. Residues: CSATGLGLREQFF.

This clonotype appeared many times. The V gene is TRBV7-2, the J gene TRBJ2-1; 13 bases are a match to TRBD2. CDR1 is SGHTA, CDR2 FQGNSA, per germline. This CDR3 has 14 residues. Losses at the gene ends were 2 bases for V and 12 bases for J; bases not matched to a gene: 4. DNA of the CDR3: TGTGCCAGCAGCTTAAACCGACTAGCGGGGGGGCAGTTCTTC. This translates into CASSLNRLAGGQFF.

This sequence joins TRBV3-1 and TRBJ1-4, with D possibly matching TRBD1 (6 bases). Trimming shortened V by 6 bases and J by 0 bases, and 14 bases separated the two germline ends. Germline V gene sequence: CDR1 LGHDT, CDR2 YNNKEL (reference sequence). This CDR3 is 16 amino acids long. In DNA form, the CDR3 reads TGTGCCAGCAGTACAGGGCGGCTTACAACTAATGAAAAACTGTTTTTT. Its protein product is CASSTGRLTTNEKLFF.

This clonotype was detected many times. Written as DNA, the CDR3 is TGCAGCGCCGCCCTATCAGATACGCAGTATTTT. Amino acids: CSAALSDTQYF. This rearrangement joins TRBV29-1 to TRBJ2-3; D unclear. The CDR3 is 11 amino acids. From germline, CDR1 is SQVTM and CDR2 ANQGSEA. Trimming took 7 bases from V and 4 from J, leaving 9 bases between them.

This clonotype has ten or more counts. The chain has TRBV7-2 and TRBJ2-7; 12 nucleotides match TRBD2. The length of the CDR3 is 15 residues. V shed 7 bases, J shed 2 bases, and the junction held 6 bases outside the gene matches. Germline V gene data show CDR1 as SGHTA and CDR2 as FQGNSA. CDR3 sequence: CASTLTSGSPYEQYF. In DNA, the CDR3 is TGTGCCAGCACCCTGACTAGCGGGAGCCCCTACGAGCAGTACTTC. The full variable domain, with the rest looked up from reference TRBV7-2 and TRBJ2-7, is GAGVSQSPSNKVTEKGKDVELRCDPISGHTALYWYRQSLGQGLEFLIYFQGNSAPDKSGLPSDRFSAERTGGSVSTLTIQRTQQEDSAVYLCASTLTSGSPYEQYFGPGTRLTVT.

This clonotype has more than one count but fewer than ten. This sequence may be a read error, since a much larger clone differs from it by one base. The chain carries TRBV20-1 and TRBJ1-3; 7 nucleotides line up with TRBD1. Germline V CDR1 and CDR2: DFQATT, SNEGSKA (reference sequence). This CDR3 is 16 amino acids long. The CDR3 loop is CSARVPGTETGTTIYF. CDR3 sequence (DNA): TGCAGTGCTAGAGTACCCGGGACAGAGACTGGAACCACCATATATTTT.

This clonotype was observed many times. The V gene is TRBV7-9, the J gene TRBJ2-5; 7 bases fit TRBD2. The CDR3 totals 16 residues. V shed 2 bases and J 1 base; nucleotides not matched to a gene: 7. Germline V gene sequence: CDR1 SEHNR, CDR2 FQNEAQ (reference sequence). CDR3 sequence reads: CASSLIHSGFQETQYF. The CDR3 coding sequence is TGTGCCAGCAGCTTAATCCATAGCGGGTTCCAAGAGACCCAGTACTTC.

This clonotype was counted at least ten times. The gene calls are TRBV14 and TRBJ1-3; D ambiguous. CDR1 and CDR2 (germline): SGHDN, FVKESK. The CDR3 covers 15 residues. V was shortened by 1 base and J by 0 bases, with 7 bases between the two germline ends. CDR3 coding DNA: TGTGCCAGCAGCCAAGGGGGAAGCTCTGGAAACACCATATATTTT. Translated, it gives CASSQGGSSGNTIYF.